A selection of T cell receptor beta chains follows, all from one sample in a study of T cell responses to AZD1222 COVID-19 vaccine. The repertoire was sequenced with immunoSEQ multiplex PCR; TCRdb's copy has only in-frame clones and lacks some. The profile shows 150,000 to 200,000 clones, approximately 90% of them singletons. The sample in question was peripheral blood, obtained 28 days after the second AZD1222 dose. The receptors were gathered from an adult who received the AZD1222 COVID-19 vaccine. The CDR3 runs from the conserved cysteine through the conserved F or W. Fields, in order: J gene, D gene, V gene, clone size, CDR3 DNA, CDR3 protein. The D gene is left open where the match is weak. Size values are once, few and many counts, or a class for expanded clones, and some rows have none.

TRBJ2-7 . TRBV5-5 once TGTGCCAGCAGCTTGAGTTTGGGGGAATCCTACGAGCAGTACTTC CASSLSLGESYEQYF
TRBJ1-1 . TRBV19 . TGTGCCAGTAGTATTAAAATGAACACTGAAGCTTTCTTT CASSIKMNTEAFF
TRBJ1-5 TRBD1 TRBV28 . TGTGCCAGCAGCACTCGACAGGGGTGGATTTGGCCCCAGCATTTT CASSTRQGWIWPQHF
TRBJ2-5 . TRBV14 . TGTGCCAGCAGCCAAGGGTGGGGGCCTACCCAAGAGACCCAGTACTTC CASSQGWGPTQETQYF
TRBJ1-2 TRBD1 TRBV15 . TGTGCCACCAGCCCCCGAAGCCTGGGACAGGGAGACTATGGCTACACCTTC CATSPRSLGQGDYGYTF
TRBJ2-2 . TRBV5-1 . TGCGCCAGCAGGGGGGGGCGAGACACCGGGGAGCTGTTTTTT CASRGGRDTGELFF
TRBJ2-3 TRBD1 TRBV5-5 once TGTGCCAGCAGCTTGGGTGGGACAGGGGTGGCAGATACGCAGTATTTT CASSLGGTGVADTQYF
TRBJ2-7 . TRBV28 few TGTGCCAGCAGTTCCTTTACAGCGGCACTCTACGAGCAGTACTTC CASSSFTAALYEQYF
TRBJ2-7 . TRBV19 . TGTGCCAGTAGTATCGGGGCCATGAGCTCCTACGAGCAGTACTTC CASSIGAMSSYEQYF
TRBJ2-3 . TRBV15 . TGTGCCACCAGCAGAGAAGGACATATTACAGATACGCAGTATTTT CATSREGHITDTQYF
TRBJ1-1 TRBD1 TRBV15 . TGTGCCACCAGCAGAGATCTGGACAGGGGGCCGACTGAAGCTTTCTTT CATSRDLDRGPTEAFF
TRBJ2-1 . TRBV11-1 . TGTGCCAGCAGCTTTATTTTATCCCATACATACAATGAGCAGTTCTTC CASSFILSHTYNEQFF